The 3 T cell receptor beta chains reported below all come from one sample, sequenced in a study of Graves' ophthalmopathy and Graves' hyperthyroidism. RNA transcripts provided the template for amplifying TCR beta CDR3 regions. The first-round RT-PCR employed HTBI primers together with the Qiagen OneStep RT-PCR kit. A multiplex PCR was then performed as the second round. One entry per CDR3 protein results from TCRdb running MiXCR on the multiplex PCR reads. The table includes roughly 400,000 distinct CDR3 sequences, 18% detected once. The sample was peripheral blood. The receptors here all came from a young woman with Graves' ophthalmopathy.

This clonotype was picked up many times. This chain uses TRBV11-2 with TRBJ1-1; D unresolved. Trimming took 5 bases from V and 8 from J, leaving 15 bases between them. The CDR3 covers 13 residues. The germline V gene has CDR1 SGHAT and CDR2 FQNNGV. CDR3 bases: TGTGCCAGCAGCCTAGGTCCGGGGTTCGAAGCTTTCTTT. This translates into CASSLGPGFEAFF.

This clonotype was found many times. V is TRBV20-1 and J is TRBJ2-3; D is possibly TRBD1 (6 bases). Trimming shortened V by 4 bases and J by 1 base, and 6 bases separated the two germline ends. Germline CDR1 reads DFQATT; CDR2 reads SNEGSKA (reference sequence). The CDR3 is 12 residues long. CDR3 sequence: CSATGGTDTQYF. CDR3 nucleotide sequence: TGCAGTGCTACAGGGGGCACAGATACGCAGTATTTT.

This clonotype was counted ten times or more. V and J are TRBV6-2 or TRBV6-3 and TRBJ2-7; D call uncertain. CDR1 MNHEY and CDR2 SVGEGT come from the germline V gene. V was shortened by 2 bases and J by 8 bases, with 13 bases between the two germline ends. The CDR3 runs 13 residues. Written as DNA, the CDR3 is TGTGCCAGCAGTTACCCCCCTCCTTCCCAGCAGTACTTC. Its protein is CASSYPPPSQQYF.